This T cell receptor beta chain was sequenced for a study of blood T cell repertoires in COVID-19. Study summary: The origin of the acute and convalescent COVID-19 samples was the United States, Italy and Spain. T cells, B-cell-depleted T cells, or PBMCs supplied cDNA or gDNA.

Authors' analysis steps: Counts of nucleated cells, estimated from reference gene primer amplification, were obtained. Method: immunoSEQ multiplex PCR; TCRdb's copy keeps in-frame clones and lacks some. That table is the source of V, J and clone size, and D and trimming were worked out from the DNA. Of 120,000 or so clones detected, 70% to 90% appear once; the ten largest clones hold about 3.8%. The germline gives CDR1 LGHNA, CDR2 YSLEER. V trimming: 0 bases; J trimming: 5 bases; junction bases outside the gene matches: 5. The CDR3 totals 16 residues. Sequencing was performed on peripheral blood. This clonotype was sampled from a man aged 60 to 69 with acute or convalescent COVID-19. The rearrangement joins TRBV4-3 to TRBJ2-2; the match to TRBD1 covers 8 bases. CDR3 nucleotide sequence: TGCGCCAGCAGCCAAGAACAGGGGGTTTATACCGGGGAGCTGTTTTTT. It specifies CASSQEQGVYTGELFF.